These 28 T cell receptor beta chains share one sample of origin, sequenced in a study of regulatory T cells in long-lasting Graves disease. Time point in this sample: newly diagnosed GD, antithyroid drugs for less than 3 months. Extracted PBMC RNA gave rise to the TCR library. Arm-PCR of CDR3 regions and iRepertoire HTBI primers were used to build TCR beta libraries. Via MiXCR, TCRdb re-called the multiplex PCR reads, giving one row per CDR3 protein. The sample contains about 440,000 distinct CDR3 sequences, more than 12% of which appear only once. These data were also reused for a study on T cells in Graves' hyperthyroidism and ophthalmopathy.

The sample was peripheral blood mononuclear cells (PBMCs), taken at new diagnosis, from a patient treated with antithyroid drugs. The receptors were gathered from a woman aged 30 to 39 with Graves disease.

The rearrangement uses TRBV20-1 and TRBJ2-7; 7 positions match TRBD2. The germline CDR1 and CDR2 sequences are DFQATT and SNEGSKA (reference sequence). The V and J ends lost 6 bases and 0 bases, in that order; junction bases with no gene match: 8. CDR3 length equals 14 residues. The CDR3 loop reads CSAREDGSSYEQYF. The CDR3, as DNA: TGCAGTGCCCGGGAGGACGGGAGCTCCTACGAGCAGTACTTC.

This clonotype was observed many times. The chain links TRBV2 to TRBJ2-7; 8 nucleotides agree with TRBD1. J was trimmed by 3 bases and V by 1 base; bases with no gene match: 17. CDR1 and CDR2 (germline): SNHLY, FYNNEI. CDR3 length: 19 amino acids. The CDR3 spells CASSEGGTGIWRVLYEQYF. Here the CDR3 DNA reads TGTGCCAGCAGTGAAGGTGGGACAGGCATATGGAGGGTCCTCTACGAGCAGTACTTC.

This clonotype was observed many times. The J gene is TRBJ2-7, the V gene TRBV7-2; no reliable D call. The CDR3 loop spans 14 amino acids. Trimming removed 8 bases at V and 3 bases at J, with 17 bases between. CDR1 and CDR2 (germline): SGHTA, FQGNSA. CDR3 protein: CASAPGWGYYEQYF. CDR3 in DNA: TGTGCCAGCGCCCCAGGTTGGGGTTACTACGAGCAGTACTTC. The full variable domain, rest sourced from reference TRBV7-2 and TRBJ2-7, is GAGVSQSPSNKVTEKGKDVELRCDPISGHTALYWYRQSLGQGLEFLIYFQGNSAPDKSGLPSDRFSAERTGGSVSTLTIQRTQQEDSAVYLCASAPGWGYYEQYFGPGTRLTVT.

This clonotype turned up a few times. The chain couples TRBV7-9 to TRBJ2-5; 13 bases map to TRBD2. V shed 5 bases and J 5 bases; nucleotides not matched to a gene: 8. Germline values: CDR1 SEHNR, CDR2 FQNEAQ (reference sequence). The CDR3 loop spans 16 amino acids. The CDR3 DNA is TGTGCCAGCAGCGCATTACTAGCGGGAGGGGTGGAGACCCAGTACTTC. This gives the protein CASSALLAGGVETQYF.

The rearrangement joins TRBV5-1 to TRBJ1-1; D remains ambiguous. Germline CDR1 SGHRS, CDR2 YFSETQ. This CDR3 spans 14 amino acids. V lost 4 bases and J lost 6, with 16 bases in between. The CDR3 DNA follows: TGCGCCAGCAGCCCGGACTCTGGGAGGGCTGAAGCTTTCTTT. Protein sequence: CASSPDSGRAEAFF. Full variable domain (rest looked up from reference TRBV5-1 and TRBJ1-1): KAGVTQTPRYLIKTRGQQVTLSCSPISGHRSVSWYQQTPGQGLQFLFEYFSETQRNKGNFPGRFSGRQFSNSRSEMNVSTLELGDSALYLCASSPDSGRAEAFFGQGTRLTVV.

This clonotype has a count of ten or more. The rearrangement links TRBV12-3 or TRBV12-4 to TRBJ1-4; 11 positions agree with TRBD1. The V segment lost 4 bases and the J segment 10 bases; nucleotides outside the gene matches: 2. The CDR3 loop spans 13 amino acids. The CDR3 here is CASSYGTGGKLFF. CDR3 nucleotides: TGTGCCAGCAGTTACGGGACAGGGGGAAAACTGTTTTTT.

This clonotype was recorded at least ten times. This chain connects TRBV3-1 to TRBJ1-5; D unclear. Germline CDR1 LGHDT, CDR2 YNNKEL (reference sequence). Trimming cost V 5 bases and J 5 bases, with 13 bases left between them. This CDR3 region has 14 residues. CDR3 amino acids: CASSYGRTHQPQHF. The CDR3 DNA is TGTGCCAGCAGCTACGGCAGGACTCATCAGCCCCAGCATTTT. Complete variable domain (other parts from reference TRBV3-1 and TRBJ1-5): DTAVSQTPKYLVTQMGNDKSIKCEQNLGHDTMYWYKQDSKKFLKIMFSYNNKELIINETVPNRFSPKSPDKAHLNLHINSLELGDSAVYFCASSYGRTHQPQHFGDGTRLSIL.

The chain joins TRBV20-1 to TRBJ2-7; no definite D call. V gave up 3 bases and J gave up 6 bases, with 12 bases separating them. The CDR3 is 12 residues long. Germline V gives CDR1 DFQATT, CDR2 SNEGSKA (reference sequence). This CDR3 is CSASPNSIEQYF. The CDR3 region has the DNA TGCAGTGCTAGCCCCAATTCAATCGAGCAGTACTTC.

This clonotype was seen repeatedly, ten times or more. For the CDR3, the DNA is TGCGCCAGCAGTGGGGAAATGACAGATACGCAGTATTTT. Translation gives CASSGEMTDTQYF. The rearrangement joins TRBV5-1 to TRBJ2-3; D is ambiguous. Trimming removed 5 bases from V and 3 bases from J, with 10 bases in between. Germline lookup yields CDR1 SGHRS and CDR2 YFSETQ. There are 13 residues in the CDR3.

This clonotype showed up many times. The rearrangement uses TRBV30 and TRBJ2-5, with TRBD2 identical over 11 bases. The trim removed 7 bases at V and 0 bases at J, leaving 7 bases unmatched. Germline CDR1 is GTSNPN and CDR2 is SVGIG (reference sequence). The CDR3 has 15 amino acids. The CDR3, as DNA: TGTGCCTCGTCCGGGACTAGCGGTTACCAAGAGACCCAGTACTTC. Its translation: CASSGTSGYQETQYF.

This clonotype was seen a handful of times. The V and J genes are TRBV2 and TRBJ1-5; 8 nucleotides align to TRBD1. The CDR3 runs to 13 residues. V was clipped by 11 bases and J by 7 bases; unmatched bases: 10. Germline V gene data show CDR1 as SNHLY and CDR2 as FYNNEI. CDR3 nucleotides: TGTGCCGGCAAACAGGGGGGAAGCCAGCCCCAGCATTTT. This gives the protein CAGKQGGSQPQHF.

This clonotype has more than one count but fewer than ten. The rearrangement uses TRBV9 and TRBJ1-2; no clear D. The V and J ends lost 3 bases and 0 bases respectively, with 9 bases between them. Germline V gene lookup returns CDR1 SGDLS and CDR2 YYNGEE. CDR3 size: 14 residues. The CDR3 coding sequence is TGTGCCAGCAGCGCTGGAGGGTCTAACTATGGCTACACCTTC. Residues: CASSAGGSNYGYTF.

As concerns this clonotype: A much larger clone lies a single base off, so this may be a read error. This CDR3 is missing its conserved last phenylalanine or tryptophan, likely due to a read error. The chain couples TRBV18 to TRBJ2-5, with D unclear. The germline gives CDR1 KGHSH, CDR2 LQKENI. V lost 3 bases to trimming and J lost 1 base, with 9 bases between them. The CDR3 loop spans 14 amino acids. This CDR3 is CASSPPLGQETQYL. CDR3 sequence (DNA): TGTGCCAGCTCACCCCCCTTGGGCCAAGAGACCCAGTACCTC.

Details on this clonotype: This may be a read error: a much more frequent sequence differs by one nucleotide. CDR3 region: CASSRRQEESTEVFF. For the CDR3, the DNA is TGTGCCAGCAGCCGCCGACAGGAGGAGAGCACTGAAGTTTTCTTT. This chain joins TRBV3-1 and TRBJ1-1; D is perhaps TRBD1 (6 bases). The CDR3 is made up of 15 amino acids. Germline CDR1 LGHDT, CDR2 YNNKEL (reference sequence).

This clonotype was observed many times. This chain uses TRBV7-8 with TRBJ1-1, with TRBD1 matching over 7 bases. The CDR3 length is 12 residues. Trimming cost V 6 bases and J 8 bases; bases outside gene matches: 6. The germline V gene has CDR1 SGHVS and CDR2 FQNEAQ. The CDR3: CASRGDRVEAFF. DNA of the CDR3: TGTGCCAGCAGAGGCGACAGGGTCGAAGCTTTCTTT.

This clonotype appeared many times. CDR3 region: CASSSDLSYGYTF. CDR3 coding DNA: TGTGCCAGCAGTTCCGACCTCAGCTATGGCTACACCTTC. The chain joins TRBV6-5 to TRBJ1-2; D unresolved. The CDR3 covers 13 residues. Germline values: CDR1 MNHEY, CDR2 SVGAGI. Trimming removed 4 bases from V and 4 bases from J, with 10 bases in between.

This clonotype has only a few counts. The chain has TRBV11-3 and TRBJ2-4; maybe TRBD2 (5 bases). This CDR3 is built from 17 residues. V was shortened by 5 bases and J by 3 bases, with 20 bases between the two germline ends. CDR1 and CDR2 (germline): SGHNT, YENEEA. The CDR3 here is CASSPALAGPVKNIQYF. CDR3 nucleotides: TGTGCCAGCAGCCCTGCCCTAGCTGGCCCTGTCAAAAACATTCAGTACTTC.

This clonotype was seen at least ten times. The chain employs TRBV2 and TRBJ2-7, with 7 bases identical to TRBD1. The CDR3 has 13 residues. CDR1 is SNHLY, CDR2 FYNNEI, per germline. The trim removed 8 bases at V and 3 bases at J, leaving 7 bases unmatched. CDR3 residues: CASRDSQDYEQYF. The CDR3 DNA reads as TGTGCCAGCCGGGACAGCCAGGACTACGAGCAGTACTTC. The whole variable domain, filled in from reference TRBV2 and TRBJ2-7, reads EPEVTQTPSHQVTQMGQEVILRCVPISNHLYFYWYRQILGQKVEFLVSFYNNEISEKSEIFDDQFSVERPDGSNFTLKIRSTKLEDSAMYFCASRDSQDYEQYFGPGTRLTVT.

Ten or more counts support this clonotype. The chain uses TRBV6-1 and TRBJ2-1; 7 nucleotides agree with TRBD2. Germline V lookup: CDR1 MNHNS, CDR2 SASEGT. Trimming at V came to 7 bases and at J to 4 bases, leaving 16 bases not matched to a gene. This CDR3 is built from 17 residues. CDR3 nucleotide sequence: TGTGCCAGCACCCCGGGGTGGCGGGGGAATCAATACAATGAGCAGTTCTTC. Encoded protein: CASTPGWRGNQYNEQFF.

There are a few counts of this clonotype. The chain uses TRBV7-2 and TRBJ2-7; D is ambiguous. Germline-derived CDR1 and CDR2 are SGHTA and FQGNSA. V shed 6 bases and J shed 3 bases, with 12 bases lying between them. The CDR3 is 13 residues long. The CDR3 DNA reads as TGTGCCAGCAGAATCCCTAGTGGCTACGAGCAGTACTTC. As protein: CASRIPSGYEQYF.

This clonotype was seen more than once but under ten times. The chain carries TRBV6-1 and TRBJ2-3; D not resolved. Germline assignment: CDR1 MNHNS and CDR2 SASEGT. The CDR3 runs 14 residues. The germline V and J ends were trimmed by 6 bases and 2 bases, with 12 bases remaining between them. CDR3 sequence: CASSPRPFTDTQYF. The CDR3 coding sequence is TGTGCCAGCAGCCCGAGACCGTTCACAGATACGCAGTATTTT.

There are many counts of this clonotype. V usage is TRBV27 and J usage is TRBJ2-7; D is perhaps TRBD1 or TRBD2 (5 bases each). Per germline, CDR1 MNHEY and CDR2 SMNVEV (reference sequence). The CDR3 has 14 amino acids. Trimming took 6 bases from V and 4 from J, leaving 16 bases between them. The chain's CDR3 is CASSRQSGGYEQYF. The CDR3 DNA reads TGTGCCAGCAGCCGACAGAGCGGTGGGTACGAGCAGTACTTC.

The chain couples TRBV29-1 to TRBJ1-1; 7 nucleotides agree with TRBD1. CDR1 and CDR2 (germline): SQVTM, ANQGSEA. The CDR3 runs to 15 residues. V was clipped by 6 bases and J by 4 bases; unmatched bases: 14. The CDR3 DNA sequence: TGCAGCGTGCTTCATACCGGGACAGCTCGCACTGAAGCTTTCTTT. Amino acids: CSVLHTGTARTEAFF.

This clonotype was found a few times. The J gene is TRBJ2-3, the V gene TRBV20-1; D might be TRBD1 (6 bases). The CDR3 runs 16 residues. Trimming left V 3 bases short and J 0 bases short, with 16 bases between. Germline CDR1 reads DFQATT; CDR2 reads SNEGSKA (reference sequence). This chain's CDR3 is CSASLGAELSTDTQYF. The CDR3 DNA reads as TGCAGTGCTAGTTTGGGGGCGGAACTTAGCACAGATACGCAGTATTTT.

The chain recombines TRBV4-1 with TRBJ1-2, with D possibly matching TRBD1 (5 bases). Germline loops: CDR1 MGHRA, CDR2 YSYEKL. Trimming removed 2 bases at V and 6 bases at J, with 16 bases between. The CDR3 contains 15 residues. This CDR3 is CASSQPRRGDDGYTF. CDR3 in DNA: TGCGCCAGCAGCCAACCACGAAGAGGGGACGATGGCTACACCTTC.

This clonotype was picked up a small number of times. The chain joins TRBV20-1 to TRBJ2-3, with 8 bases lining up with TRBD2. The CDR3 contains 15 residues. CDR1 is DFQATT and CDR2 is SNEGSKA in the germline V gene (reference sequence). V was clipped by 0 bases and J by 4 bases; unmatched bases: 6. The CDR3 region has the DNA TGCAGTGCTAGAGATTGGCGGGAGGTCCCAGATACGCAGTATTTT. This encodes CSARDWREVPDTQYF.

This chain uses TRBV9 with TRBJ2-1, with TRBD2 matching over 8 bases. The germline CDR1 and CDR2 sequences are SGDLS and YYNGEE. The CDR3 spans 13 residues. Trimming at V came to 3 bases and at J to 9 bases, leaving 5 bases not matched to a gene. In DNA, the CDR3 is TGTGCCAGCAGCGGACTAGCGACAACTGAGCAGTTCTTC. It specifies CASSGLATTEQFF.

Comment on this clonotype: A read error may produce the germline difference seen at one junction end. The chain links TRBV6-5 to TRBJ2-2; 16 positions match TRBD2. CDR1 is MNHEY, CDR2 SVGAGI, per germline. The CDR3 runs 16 residues. As DNA, the CDR3 is TGTGCCAGCAGTTACGGGACTAGCGGGAGGGCCGGGGAGCTGTCTTTT. Translation: CASSYGTSGRAGELSF.